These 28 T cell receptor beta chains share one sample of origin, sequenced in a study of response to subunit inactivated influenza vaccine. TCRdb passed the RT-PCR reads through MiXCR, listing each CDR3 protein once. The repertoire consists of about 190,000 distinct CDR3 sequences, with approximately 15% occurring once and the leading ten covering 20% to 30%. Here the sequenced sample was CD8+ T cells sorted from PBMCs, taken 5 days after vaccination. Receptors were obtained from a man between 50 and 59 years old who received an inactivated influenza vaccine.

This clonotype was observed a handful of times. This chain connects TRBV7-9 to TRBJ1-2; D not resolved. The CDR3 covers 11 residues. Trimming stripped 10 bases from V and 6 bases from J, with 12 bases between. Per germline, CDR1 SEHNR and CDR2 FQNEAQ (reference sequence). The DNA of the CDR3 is TGTGCCATCCTCGGGTCCGATGGCTACACCTTC. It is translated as CAILGSDGYTF.

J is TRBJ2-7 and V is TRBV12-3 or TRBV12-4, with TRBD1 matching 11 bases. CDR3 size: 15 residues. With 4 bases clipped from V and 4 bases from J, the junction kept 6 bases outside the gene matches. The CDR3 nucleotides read TGTGCCAGCAGTTACCGGGACAGGGGGGAGTACGAGCAGTACTTC. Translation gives CASSYRDRGEYEQYF.

The CDR3 DNA reads as TGTGCCAGCAGCCAAATAGCGGGGCCCTACAATGAGCAGTTCTTC. Its protein product is CASSQIAGPYNEQFF. The chain has TRBV4-2 and TRBJ2-1, with TRBD2 matching over 8 bases. The CDR3 has 15 amino acids. Germline lookup yields CDR1 LGHNA and CDR2 YNFKEQ. V dropped 2 bases and J dropped 2; count of bases not matched to a gene: 2.

CDR3 residues: CASSGTGLNQPQHF. The CDR3 region has the DNA TGTGCCAGCAGTGGGACAGGGCTGAATCAGCCCCAGCATTTT. The chain links TRBV2 to TRBJ1-5; TRBD1 matches 8 bases. CDR3 length equals 14 residues. Germline-derived CDR1 and CDR2 are SNHLY and FYNNEI. J lost 4 bases, V lost 4 bases, and 3 bases had no gene match.

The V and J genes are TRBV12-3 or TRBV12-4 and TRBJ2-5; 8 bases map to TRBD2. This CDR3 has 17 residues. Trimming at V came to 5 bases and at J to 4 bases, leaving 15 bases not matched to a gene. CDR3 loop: CASSNASAGGIGETQYF. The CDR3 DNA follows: TGTGCCAGCAGTAATGCATCTGCGGGGGGTATCGGAGAGACCCAGTACTTC.

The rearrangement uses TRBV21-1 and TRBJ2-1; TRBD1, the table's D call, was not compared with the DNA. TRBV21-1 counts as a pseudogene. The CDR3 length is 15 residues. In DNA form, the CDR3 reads TGTGCCAGCAGCAAGACAGTTAGCTCCTACAATGAGCAGTTCTTC. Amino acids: CASSKTVSSYNEQFF.

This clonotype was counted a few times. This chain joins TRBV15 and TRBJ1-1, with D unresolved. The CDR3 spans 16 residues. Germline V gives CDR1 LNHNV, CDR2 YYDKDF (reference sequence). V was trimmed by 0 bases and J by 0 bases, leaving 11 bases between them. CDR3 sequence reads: CATSRDSASMNTEAFF. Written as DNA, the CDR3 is TGTGCCACCAGCAGAGATAGCGCTTCTATGAACACTGAAGCTTTCTTT.

CDR3 nucleotides: TGTGCCAGCAGCTTATGGGCCTTGGCAGGCGAGCAGTACTTC. Translating it yields CASSLWALAGEQYF. The chain recombines TRBV7-2 with TRBJ2-7; D gene unclear. The CDR3 has 14 amino acids. Germline lookup yields CDR1 SGHTA and CDR2 FQGNSA. V was cut by 2 bases and J by 6 bases, with 14 bases left in between.

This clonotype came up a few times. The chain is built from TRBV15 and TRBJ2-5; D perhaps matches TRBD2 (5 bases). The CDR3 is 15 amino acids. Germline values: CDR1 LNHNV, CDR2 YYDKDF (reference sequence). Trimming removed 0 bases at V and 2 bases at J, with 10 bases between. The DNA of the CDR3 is TGTGCCACCAGCAGAGAGGACTGGGAACAAGAGACCCAGTACTTC. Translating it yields CATSREDWEQETQYF.

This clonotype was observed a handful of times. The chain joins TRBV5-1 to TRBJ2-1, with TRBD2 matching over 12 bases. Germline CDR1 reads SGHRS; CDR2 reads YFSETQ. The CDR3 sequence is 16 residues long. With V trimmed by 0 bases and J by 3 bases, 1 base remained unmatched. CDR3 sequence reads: CASSLETSGSYNEQFF. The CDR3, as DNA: TGCGCCAGCAGCTTGGAGACTAGCGGGAGCTACAATGAGCAGTTCTTC.

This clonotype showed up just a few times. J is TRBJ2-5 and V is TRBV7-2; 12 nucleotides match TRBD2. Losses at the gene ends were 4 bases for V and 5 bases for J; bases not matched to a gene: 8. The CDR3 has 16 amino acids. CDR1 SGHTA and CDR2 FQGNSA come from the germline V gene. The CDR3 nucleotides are TGTGCCAGCAGCTACTCTAGCGGGGGGGCCACGGAGACCCAGTACTTC. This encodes CASSYSSGGATETQYF.

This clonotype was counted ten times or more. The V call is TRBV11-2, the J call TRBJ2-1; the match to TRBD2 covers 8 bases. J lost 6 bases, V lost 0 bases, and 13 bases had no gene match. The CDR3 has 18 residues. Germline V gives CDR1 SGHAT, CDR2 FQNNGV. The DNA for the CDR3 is TGTGCCAGCAGCTTAGACCCCCTCTGGGCGGGGGGAAGCAATGAGCAGTTCTTC. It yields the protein CASSLDPLWAGGSNEQFF.

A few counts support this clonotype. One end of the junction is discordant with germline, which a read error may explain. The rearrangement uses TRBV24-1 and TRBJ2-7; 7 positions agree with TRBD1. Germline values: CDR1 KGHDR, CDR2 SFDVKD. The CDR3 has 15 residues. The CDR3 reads CATSDRDSTSSEQYF. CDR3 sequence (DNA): TGTGCCACCAGTGATCGGGACAGCACCTCCTCCGAGCAGTACTTC.

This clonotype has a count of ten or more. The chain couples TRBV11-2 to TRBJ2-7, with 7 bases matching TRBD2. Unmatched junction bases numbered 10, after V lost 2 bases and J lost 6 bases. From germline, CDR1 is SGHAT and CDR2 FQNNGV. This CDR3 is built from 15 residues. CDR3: CASSLSAGREPEQYF. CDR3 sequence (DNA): TGTGCCAGCAGCTTAAGCGCAGGGAGGGAACCCGAGCAGTACTTC.

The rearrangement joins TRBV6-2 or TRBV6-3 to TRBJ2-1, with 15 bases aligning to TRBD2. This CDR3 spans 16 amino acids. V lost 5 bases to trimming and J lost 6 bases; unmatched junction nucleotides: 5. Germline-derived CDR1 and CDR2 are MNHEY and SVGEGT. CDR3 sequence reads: CASSALGLAGGNEQFF. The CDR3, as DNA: TGTGCCAGCAGTGCCCTGGGACTAGCGGGAGGCAATGAGCAGTTCTTC.

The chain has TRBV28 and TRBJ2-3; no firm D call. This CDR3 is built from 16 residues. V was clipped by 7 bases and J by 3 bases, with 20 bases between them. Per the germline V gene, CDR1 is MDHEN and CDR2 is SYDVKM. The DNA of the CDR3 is TGTGCCAGCACCCACGTGGTAGGCAGCCCTACAGATACGCAGTATTTT. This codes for CASTHVVGSPTDTQYF. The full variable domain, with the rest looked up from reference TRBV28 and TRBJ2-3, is DVKVTQSSRYLVKRTGEKVFLECVQDMDHENMFWYRQDPGLGLRLIYFSYDVKMKEKGDIPEGYSVSREKKERFSLILESASTNQTSMYLCASTHVVGSPTDTQYFGPGTRLTVL.

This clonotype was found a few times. The CDR3 DNA follows: TGCAGCGTTGAAGCCGGGTGGGAGACCCAGTACTTC. It specifies CSVEAGWETQYF. The rearrangement uses TRBV29-1 and TRBJ2-5; D unresolved. The CDR3 totals 12 residues. Trimming took 1 base from V and 5 from J, leaving 8 bases between them. Germline loops: CDR1 SQVTM, CDR2 ANQGSEA.

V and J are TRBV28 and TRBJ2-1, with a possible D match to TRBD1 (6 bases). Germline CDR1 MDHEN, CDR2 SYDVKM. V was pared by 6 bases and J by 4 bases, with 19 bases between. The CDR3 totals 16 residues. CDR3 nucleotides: TGTGCCAGCAGGCCTACTCAGGGGTTGTTATACAATGAGCAGTTCTTC. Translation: CASRPTQGLLYNEQFF. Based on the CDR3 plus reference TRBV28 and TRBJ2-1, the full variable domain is DVKVTQSSRYLVKRTGEKVFLECVQDMDHENMFWYRQDPGLGLRLIYFSYDVKMKEKGDIPEGYSVSREKKERFSLILESASTNQTSMYLCASRPTQGLLYNEQFFGPGTRLTVL.

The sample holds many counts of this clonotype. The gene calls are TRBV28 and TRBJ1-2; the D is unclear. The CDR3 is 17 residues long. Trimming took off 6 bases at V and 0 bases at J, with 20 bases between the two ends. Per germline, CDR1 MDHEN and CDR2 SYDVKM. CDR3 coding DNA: TGTGCCAGCAGCCCTCCACCTATGGCAACCCCTAACTATGGCTACACCTTC. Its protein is CASSPPPMATPNYGYTF.

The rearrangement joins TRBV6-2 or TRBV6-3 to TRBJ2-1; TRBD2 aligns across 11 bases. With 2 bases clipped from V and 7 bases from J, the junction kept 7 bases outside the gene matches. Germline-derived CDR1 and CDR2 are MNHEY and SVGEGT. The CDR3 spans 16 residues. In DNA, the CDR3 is TGTGCCAGCAGTTACCGTAGCGGGAGGGCCGGTAATGAGCAGTTCTTC. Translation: CASSYRSGRAGNEQFF.

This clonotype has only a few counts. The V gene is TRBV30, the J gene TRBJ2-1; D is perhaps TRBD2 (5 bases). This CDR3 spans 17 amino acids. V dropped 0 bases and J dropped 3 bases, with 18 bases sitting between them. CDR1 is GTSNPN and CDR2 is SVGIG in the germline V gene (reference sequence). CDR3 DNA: TGTGCCTGGAGTGTAACTGAGGGCCCGGACCTCTACAATGAGCAGTTCTTC. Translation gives CAWSVTEGPDLYNEQFF.

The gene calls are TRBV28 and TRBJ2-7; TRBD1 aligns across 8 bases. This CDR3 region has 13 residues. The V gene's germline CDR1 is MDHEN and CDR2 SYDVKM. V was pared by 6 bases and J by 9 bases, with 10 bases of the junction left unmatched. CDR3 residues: CASRPLLDRAQYF. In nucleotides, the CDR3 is TGTGCCAGCAGACCCCTTCTGGACAGGGCGCAGTACTTC.

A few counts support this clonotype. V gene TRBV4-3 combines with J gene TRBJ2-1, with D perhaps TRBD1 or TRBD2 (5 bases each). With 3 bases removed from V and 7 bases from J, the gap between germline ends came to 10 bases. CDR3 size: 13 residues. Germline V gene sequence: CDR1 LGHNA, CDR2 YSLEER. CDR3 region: CASSQLGENEQFF. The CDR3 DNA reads TGCGCCAGCAGCCAGTTGGGGGAGAATGAGCAGTTCTTC.

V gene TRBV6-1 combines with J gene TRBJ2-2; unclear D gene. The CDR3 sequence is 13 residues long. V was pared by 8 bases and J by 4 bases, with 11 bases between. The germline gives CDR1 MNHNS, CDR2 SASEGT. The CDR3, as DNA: TGTGCCAGCGGCGGACCACGCACCGGGGAGCTGTTTTTT. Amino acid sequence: CASGGPRTGELFF.

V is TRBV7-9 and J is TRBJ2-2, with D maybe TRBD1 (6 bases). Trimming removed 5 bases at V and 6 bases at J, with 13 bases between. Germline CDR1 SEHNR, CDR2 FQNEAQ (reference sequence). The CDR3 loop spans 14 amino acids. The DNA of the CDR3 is TGTGCCAGCAGCATGGAGACAGGTCCCGGGGAGCTGTTTTTT. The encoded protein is CASSMETGPGELFF.

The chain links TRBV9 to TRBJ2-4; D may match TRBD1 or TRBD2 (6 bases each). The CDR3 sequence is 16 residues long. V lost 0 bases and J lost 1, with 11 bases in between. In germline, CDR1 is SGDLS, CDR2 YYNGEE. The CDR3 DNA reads TGTGCCAGCAGCGTAGGAACGGGGGCCGCCAAAAACATTCAGTACTTC. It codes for CASSVGTGAAKNIQYF.

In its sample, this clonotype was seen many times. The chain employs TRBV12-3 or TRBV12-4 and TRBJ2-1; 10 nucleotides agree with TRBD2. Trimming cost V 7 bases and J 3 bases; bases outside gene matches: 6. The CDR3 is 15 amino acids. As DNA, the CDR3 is TGTGCCAGCATCGAAGGGACTAGCGTCTACAATGAGCAGTTCTTC. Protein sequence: CASIEGTSVYNEQFF.

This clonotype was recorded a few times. The CDR3 DNA is TGTGCCACCGGGCTAGCGGGGAGCGAGGTTACGCAGTATTTT. Protein: CATGLAGSEVTQYF. The chain uses TRBV15 and TRBJ2-3; 9 bases agree with TRBD2. The V gene's germline CDR1 is LNHNV and CDR2 YYDKDF (reference sequence). V gave up 8 bases and J gave up 8 bases; unmatched junction bases: 11. This CDR3 region has 14 residues.